The sequence of this TCR beta chain was determined in a study of blood T cell repertoires in COVID-19. As for the study in general: Samples taken during acute and convalescent COVID-19 were collected in the United States, Italy and Spain. The analysed material was cDNA or gDNA that came from T cells, B-cell-depleted T cells, or PBMCs.

Enrollment of patients from Seattle took place during active infection, with longitudinal follow-up. Methods used by the authors: Quantification of nucleated cells was approximated via reference gene primer amplification. Here immunoSEQ multiplex PCR was the method, and the copy in TCRdb shows in-frame clones only, minus some. The V and J calls and clone size were taken over from that table, and D and trimming were inferred from the DNA. Of more than 300,000 clones listed, about 90% are singletons. Material for sequencing was peripheral blood. The sequence derives from a woman aged 40 to 50 with COVID-19, enrolled during active disease.

The CDR3 reads CASSLGSGGRSTDTQYF. CDR3 DNA: TGTGCCAGCAGCTTAGGGTCGGGGGGCCGATCGACAGATACGCAGTATTTT. The rearrangement joins TRBV11-3 to TRBJ2-3, with D possibly being TRBD2 (7 bases). V was shortened by 1 base and J by 3 bases, with 17 bases between the two germline ends. The length of the CDR3 is 17 residues. Germline V gene lookup returns CDR1 SGHNT and CDR2 YENEEA.